This entry features one TCR beta chain sequence. Its antigen remains unidentified. The study left out patients who had uncontrolled infection, other autoimmune disease, pregnancy or lactation. Diagnostic assessment was based on clinical symptoms, serum thyroxine and TRAb, thyroid ultrasound and orbital computed tomography. These data belong to a study of T cells in Graves' hyperthyroidism and ophthalmopathy. CDR1 is SNHLY and CDR2 is FYNNEI in the germline V gene. V was pared by 7 bases and J by 6 bases, with 15 bases between. The CDR3 is 13 residues long. Template material for amplifying TCR beta CDR3 regions consisted of RNA transcripts. A first-round RT-PCR of the TCR CDR3 used the HTBI primer set. Using its own MiXCR run on the multiplex PCR reads, TCRdb lists one record per CDR3 protein. Among 250,000 to 300,000 distinct CDR3 sequences listed, roughly 19% were seen once. Findings and caveats of the study: With a median lead of approximately 6.4 months before onset, the model predicted ophthalmopathy.

The rearrangement joins TRBV2 to TRBJ1-2; D is unresolved. This TCR was recovered from a man aged 45 to 65 with Graves' ophthalmopathy. The sample was blood. CDR3 amino acids: CASKEQTNHGYTF. The CDR3 nucleotides are TGTGCCAGCAAGGAACAGACGAATCATGGCTACACCTTC.